The rows below give T cell receptor beta chains drawn from one sample of a study of Graves' ophthalmopathy and Graves' hyperthyroidism. TCRdb fed the multiplex PCR reads into MiXCR, producing one record per CDR3 protein. The sample carries roughly 350,000 distinct CDR3 sequences, about 15% recorded once. Sequenced material: peripheral blood. All receptors derive from an adult woman with stable Graves' hyperthyroidism. The CDR3 runs from the conserved cysteine through the conserved F or W. Fields, in order: V gene, D gene, clone size, CDR3 protein. A D gene is named only where the DNA matches it firmly. Size tells how often a clone was seen (once, few, many) or the class of an expanded clone, and some rows leave it out.

v_call: TRBV28
d_call: NA
clone_size: many
cdr3_aa: CASRTLQETQYF

v_call: TRBV19
d_call: NA
clone_size: many
cdr3_aa: CASSITGTSGETQYF

v_call: TRBV2
d_call: NA
clone_size: NA
cdr3_aa: CATAITGLSEAFF

v_call: TRBV4-1
d_call: TRBD1
clone_size: many
cdr3_aa: CASSQPGQGYEQYF

v_call: TRBV5-1
d_call: NA
clone_size: many
cdr3_aa: CASSLDPGRGSEAFF

v_call: TRBV4-1
d_call: NA
clone_size: few
cdr3_aa: CASSQQGGYGYTF

v_call: TRBV27
d_call: NA
clone_size: many
cdr3_aa: CASSLSQWFQPQHF

v_call: TRBV13
d_call: NA
clone_size: NA
cdr3_aa: CASSSRDGQAYEQYF

v_call: TRBV11-2
d_call: TRBD1
clone_size: many
cdr3_aa: CASSLDLQGANLYEQYF

v_call: TRBV20-1
d_call: TRBD1
clone_size: many
cdr3_aa: CSADRGYGANVLTF

v_call: TRBV7-2
d_call: NA
clone_size: once
cdr3_aa: CASSNRRSAQHF

v_call: TRBV4-2
d_call: NA
clone_size: NA
cdr3_aa: CASSQDVAVVSREQYF

v_call: TRBV12-3/TRBV12-4
d_call: NA
clone_size: NA
cdr3_aa: CASSQEENTIYF

v_call: TRBV12-3/TRBV12-4
d_call: NA
clone_size: few
cdr3_aa: CASSTPGSGTDTQYF

v_call: TRBV27
d_call: NA
clone_size: many
cdr3_aa: CASSFGRAYEQYF

v_call: TRBV4-1
d_call: TRBD2
clone_size: many
cdr3_aa: CASSQDRLAGHYEQYF

v_call: TRBV6-6
d_call: NA
clone_size: many
cdr3_aa: CASSYSIGAGNTEAFF

v_call: TRBV28
d_call: NA
clone_size: once
cdr3_aa: CASGRGYTF

v_call: TRBV30
d_call: NA
clone_size: NA
cdr3_aa: CAWGGQLYEQYF

v_call: TRBV28
d_call: NA
clone_size: many
cdr3_aa: CASSNGNSPLHF

v_call: TRBV24-1
d_call: TRBD1
clone_size: many
cdr3_aa: CATRDATGGRSAEAFF

v_call: TRBV19
d_call: NA
clone_size: many
cdr3_aa: CASSQAMNTEAFF

v_call: TRBV20-1
d_call: NA
clone_size: many
cdr3_aa: CSARNLGTPNQPQHF

v_call: TRBV12-3/TRBV12-4
d_call: TRBD1
clone_size: many
cdr3_aa: CATIPKTGGDRGYTF

v_call: TRBV10-3
d_call: NA
clone_size: NA
cdr3_aa: CAISESRPGELFF

v_call: TRBV10-3
d_call: NA
clone_size: many
cdr3_aa: CAISEGYEQYF

v_call: TRBV24-1
d_call: NA
clone_size: many
cdr3_aa: CATSDYDNQETQYF

v_call: TRBV9
d_call: TRBD2
clone_size: NA
cdr3_aa: CASSASGRQETQYF

v_call: TRBV20-1
d_call: NA
clone_size: many
cdr3_aa: CSATDLEEQYF

v_call: TRBV12-3/TRBV12-4
d_call: TRBD1
clone_size: many
cdr3_aa: CASRGSGQGYSGANVLTF

v_call: TRBV28
d_call: NA
clone_size: NA
cdr3_aa: CASSLLNSLTDSPLHF